This T cell receptor (beta chain) was observed in a study of cytomegalovirus exposure and HLA in healthy donors. Findings of the study overall: In a later analysis, specific HLA alleles were associated with approximately 16,000 TCR beta sequences at a 0.05 false discovery rate. Exclusion as indistinguishable affected some V segments, including TRBV6-2 and TRBV6-3.

V lost 3 bases and J 4 bases, leaving 10 bases between the germline ends. This CDR3 contains 15 residues. Germline loops: CDR1 WNHNN, CDR2 SYGVQD (reference sequence). Use of 60 Vbeta and 13 Jbeta primers characterized the PCR. Measured with immunoSEQ multiplex PCR; TCRdb has only the in-frame clones, and not every one. The data contain fewer than 200,000 clones, 60% to 80% of them singletons. Turning to this clone: The antigen remains undetermined.

The source material was PBMCs. The rearrangement links TRBV10-1 to TRBJ1-6; D may be TRBD1 (6 bases). This clonotype was sampled from a man under 40 in good health and CMV-seropositive. The CDR3 here is CASSEGQGYNSPLHF. The CDR3 bases are TGCGCCAGCAGTGAAGGGCAGGGGTATAATTCACCCCTCCACTTT.